The present T cell receptor (beta chain) was sequenced within a study of cytomegalovirus exposure and HLA in healthy donors. Study-wide results and caveats: Most observed TCR sequences were rare, whereas some public TCRs were detected in many donors.

In regard to this clone: Its antigen remains unidentified.

Looked up from germline, CDR1 is MGHRA and CDR2 is YSYEKL. V lost 4 bases, J lost 5 bases, and 8 bases stayed unmatched. The CDR3 extends over 16 amino acids. This table comes from immunoSEQ multiplex PCR, and its TCRdb copy is limited to in-frame clones, with some not included. The repertoire includes a few hundred thousand clones, around 90% of them detected once, and more than 0.35% sits in the top ten. The V gene is TRBV4-1, the J gene TRBJ1-4; 9 bases are a match to TRBD1. Sample: PBMCs. This TCR was sampled from a young woman in good health and CMV-seronegative. The CDR3: CASSPQGALENEKLFF. The CDR3 nucleotides are TGCGCCAGCAGCCCACAGGGGGCGTTGGAGAATGAAAAACTGTTTTTT.